Following are 30 T cell receptor beta chains from one sample sequenced in a study of lymphopenia after photon versus proton radiotherapy. Data came from immunoSEQ multiplex PCR; TCRdb stores just in-frame clones and leaves some out. The sample lists approximately 30,000 clones; approximately 85% were seen once. The sequencing used peripheral blood, collected from a patient treated with photon-based radiotherapy. The receptors were sampled from a man between 50 and 59 years old with gastric cancer.

This clone appeared once. This chain's CDR3 is CASSPRLSQGLNEQFF. In DNA form, the CDR3 reads TGTGCCAGCAGCCCAAGACTATCACAGGGGTTAAATGAGCAGTTCTTC. This sequence joins TRBV7-3 and TRBJ2-1; 7 bases are a match to TRBD1. V trimming: 5 bases; J trimming: 7 bases; junction bases outside the gene matches: 14. This CDR3 region has 16 residues. Germline V CDR1 and CDR2: SGHTA, FQGTGA.

The chain links TRBV9 to TRBJ1-5, with D unresolved. CDR1 SGDLS and CDR2 YYNGEE come from the germline V gene. Trimming removed 0 bases at V and 4 bases at J, with 8 bases between. This CDR3 contains 14 residues. The CDR3, as DNA: TGTGCCAGCAGCGTAGGGCAGAAAAATCAGCCCCAGCATTTT. Its protein product is CASSVGQKNQPQHF.

In DNA, the CDR3 is TGTGCCAGCAGCTTAGTACCGGGGGGCGAGCAGTACGTC. Its protein product is CASSLVPGGEQYV. The chain couples TRBV7-3 to TRBJ2-7, with 7 bases aligning to TRBD2. Germline CDR1 reads SGHTA; CDR2 reads FQGTGA. The CDR3 has 13 residues. J lost 6 bases, V lost 2 bases, and 4 bases had no gene match.

The V gene is TRBV25-1, the J gene TRBJ1-6; perhaps TRBD1 as D (6 bases). Germline loops: CDR1 MGHDK, CDR2 SYGVNS. This CDR3 comprises 14 residues. Between the trimmed V and J ends, which lost 2 bases and 6 bases, there was a span of 8 bases. This chain's CDR3 is CASSEGQSNSPLHF. The CDR3 DNA reads as TGTGCCAGCAGTGAAGGACAGTCTAATTCACCCCTCCACTTT.

The chain has TRBV10-3 and TRBJ2-7, with TRBD2 matching over 16 bases. The CDR3 covers 16 residues. After removal of 7 bases from V and 3 bases from J, the junction contained 6 bases not matched to a gene. In germline, CDR1 is ENHRY, CDR2 SYGVKD. CDR3 residues: CAIKPGLAGGIYEQYF. In nucleotides, the CDR3 is TGTGCCATCAAACCGGGACTAGCGGGGGGGATCTACGAGCAGTACTTC.

V and J are TRBV5-1 and TRBJ2-5, with D possibly being TRBD1 or TRBD2 (5 bases each). This CDR3 region has 15 residues. With 5 bases removed from V and 1 base from J, the gap between germline ends came to 15 bases. Looked up from germline, CDR1 is SGHRS and CDR2 is YFSETQ. The CDR3: CASSFGQGPQETQYF. As DNA, the CDR3 is TGCGCCAGCAGTTTTGGTCAGGGACCCCAAGAGACCCAGTACTTC.

The chain links TRBV2 to TRBJ1-2; 7 bases agree with TRBD1. CDR3 length equals 13 residues. V trimming: 8 bases; J trimming: 3 bases; junction bases outside the gene matches: 6. CDR1 and CDR2 from the germline V gene are SNHLY and FYNNEI. In DNA form, the CDR3 reads TGTGCCAGCGCCGGGGACAGCTACTATGGCTACACCTTC. This codes for CASAGDSYYGYTF.

The CDR3 DNA follows: TGTGCCAGCAGCGCCGGACGGGGCTATGGCTACACCTTC. Residues: CASSAGRGYGYTF. The gene calls are TRBV7-2 and TRBJ1-2; D ambiguous. The germline gives CDR1 SGHTA, CDR2 FQGNSA. V shed 5 bases and J shed 4 bases, with 11 bases lying between them. The CDR3 is 13 residues long.

This clone has a handful of counts. The J gene is TRBJ2-1, the V gene TRBV27; D unclear. Germline values: CDR1 MNHEY, CDR2 SMNVEV (reference sequence). Trimming removed 3 bases from V and 0 bases from J, with 6 bases in between. The CDR3 is made up of 14 amino acids. CDR3: CASSLRASYNEQFF. DNA of the CDR3: TGTGCCAGCAGTTTGCGTGCCTCCTACAATGAGCAGTTCTTC.

This clone was seen a single time. The chain recombines TRBV19 with TRBJ2-5, with D unresolved. V lost 4 bases, J lost 5 bases, and 8 bases lay in between. This CDR3 comprises 12 residues. Germline V gene data show CDR1 as LNHDA and CDR2 as SQIVND (reference sequence). The CDR3 is CASSTGWETQYF. The CDR3 coding sequence is TGTGCCAGTAGTACAGGTTGGGAGACCCAGTACTTC.

J is TRBJ2-5 and V is TRBV18; tentatively, D is TRBD1 (5 bases). Germline V gives CDR1 KGHSH, CDR2 LQKENI. V lost 3 bases and J lost 0, with 11 bases in between. CDR3 length: 15 amino acids. CDR3 coding DNA: TGTGCCAGCTCACCTGGCAGGGTAAACCAAGAGACCCAGTACTTC. It encodes CASSPGRVNQETQYF.

This clone was seen more than once but under ten times. J is TRBJ1-4 and V is TRBV10-3; no definite D call. This CDR3 is 14 amino acids long. Trimming pared 5 bases from V and 0 bases from J, leaving 7 bases between. The germline V gene encodes CDR1 ENHRY and CDR2 SYGVKD. CDR3 nucleotides: TGTGCCATCAGTAGAGGAACAACTAATGAAAAACTGTTTTTT. Translating gives CAISRGTTNEKLFF.

The V gene is TRBV27, the J gene TRBJ1-1; perhaps TRBD1 as D (6 bases). Between the trimmed V and J ends, which lost 3 bases and 5 bases, there was a span of 16 bases. The CDR3 loop spans 15 amino acids. Germline assignment: CDR1 MNHEY and CDR2 SMNVEV (reference sequence). The CDR3 reads CASSFSPGRGTEAFF. CDR3 nucleotides: TGTGCCAGCAGTTTCTCTCCCGGGAGGGGGACTGAAGCTTTCTTT.

This clone showed up just once. This chain links TRBV11-2 with TRBJ2-3, with TRBD1 matching over 7 bases. The CDR3 runs 14 residues. Trimming took 5 bases from V and 3 from J; bases not matched to a gene: 5. The germline V gene has CDR1 SGHAT and CDR2 FQNNGV. The CDR3 here is CASSERQGTDTQYF. CDR3 DNA sequence: TGTGCCAGCAGCGAGCGACAGGGAACAGATACGCAGTATTTT.

This clone was recorded a few times. V and J are TRBV30 and TRBJ1-5; D not resolved. The CDR3 contains 13 residues. V lost 2 bases and J lost 1, with 6 bases in between. The germline CDR1 and CDR2 sequences are GTSNPN and SVGIG (reference sequence). For the CDR3, the DNA is TGTGCCTGGAGTAAGGGAAGCAATCAGCCCCAGCATTTT. This encodes CAWSKGSNQPQHF.

This clone was seen more than once but under ten times. The chain has TRBV5-1 and TRBJ2-7; 9 bases map to TRBD2. The CDR3 covers 14 residues. The germline gives CDR1 SGHRS, CDR2 YFSETQ. V dropped 4 bases and J dropped 3; count of bases not matched to a gene: 5. Here the CDR3 DNA reads TGCGCCAGCAGCCTCGCGCGGGGGGGCTACGAGCAGTACTTC. Translating gives CASSLARGGYEQYF.

This chain uses TRBV12-5 with TRBJ1-5, with 8 positions matching TRBD1. Germline CDR1 LGHNT, CDR2 FRNRAP. The CDR3 has 15 residues. V shed 4 bases and J 4 bases; nucleotides not matched to a gene: 6. CDR3 bases: TGTGCTAGTGGTTGGGGACAGGCCAGTAATCAGCCCCAGCATTTT. This gives the protein CASGWGQASNQPQHF.

This sequence joins TRBV30 and TRBJ1-2, with a weak D call TRBD1 (6 bases). This CDR3 spans 14 amino acids. Germline V gives CDR1 GTSNPN, CDR2 SVGIG (reference sequence). V shed 2 bases and J shed 4 bases, with 14 bases lying between them. CDR3 nucleotides: TGTGCCTGGAGTCGAGCCGGGACAACCTATGGCTACACCTTC. Translated: CAWSRAGTTYGYTF.

A few counts support this clone. This chain links TRBV13 with TRBJ2-3; D could derive from TRBD1 or TRBD2 (6 bases each). CDR3 length: 17 residues. V was cut by 5 bases and J by 4 bases, with 22 bases left in between. Germline assignment: CDR1 PRHDT and CDR2 FYEKMQ (reference sequence). The CDR3 bases are TGTGCCAGCAGCAGGGGTAACATGGGGGGCGGCGCAGATACGCAGTATTTT. Protein sequence: CASSRGNMGGGADTQYF.

This clone has a single count. The gene calls are TRBV2 and TRBJ2-3, with D perhaps TRBD1 (7 bases). V was clipped by 8 bases and J by 5 bases, with 17 bases between them. Per the germline V gene, CDR1 is SNHLY and CDR2 is FYNNEI. This CDR3 comprises 14 residues. CDR3 sequence reads: CASVRGRGEDTQYF. The CDR3 DNA reads TGTGCCAGCGTCAGGGGCAGGGGGGAAGATACGCAGTATTTT.

The chain recombines TRBV5-1 with TRBJ2-7; TRBD1 matches at 9 bases. CDR1 is SGHRS and CDR2 is YFSETQ in the germline V gene. The V and J ends lost 4 bases and 4 bases, in that order; junction bases with no gene match: 12. The CDR3 runs 16 residues. The CDR3 region has the DNA TGCGCCAGCAGCCATTATTGGGGACAGGGAAGTTACGAGCAGTACTTC. Its protein product is CASSHYWGQGSYEQYF.

The V call is TRBV6-6, the J call TRBJ1-1, with a weak D call TRBD1 (6 bases). Germline values: CDR1 MNHNY, CDR2 SVGAGI (reference sequence). Trimming pared 5 bases from V and 5 bases from J, leaving 21 bases between. The CDR3 has 16 residues. CDR3 in amino acids: CASSMSQQGIRTEAFF. In nucleotides, the CDR3 is TGTGCCAGCAGTATGTCCCAACAGGGAATTAGGACTGAAGCTTTCTTT.

The table lists this clone with a few counts. The chain links TRBV4-3 to TRBJ1-6; no firm D call. CDR3 length equals 13 residues. The V gene's germline CDR1 is LGHNA and CDR2 YSLEER. The V gene lost 1 base and the J gene lost 9 bases, with 7 bases spanning the gap. CDR3 in DNA: TGCGCCAGCAGCCAAGTCAGGTTTTCACCCCTCCACTTT. Its protein is CASSQVRFSPLHF.

The chain links TRBV4-3 to TRBJ2-3, with a tentative D call TRBD2 (6 bases). V shed 0 bases and J shed 6 bases, with 19 bases lying between them. Looked up from germline, CDR1 is LGHNA and CDR2 is YSLEER. The CDR3 has 17 amino acids. This CDR3 reads CASSQEWGSGLPDTQYF. The CDR3 coding sequence is TGCGCCAGCAGCCAAGAATGGGGTAGCGGACTTCCCGATACGCAGTATTTT.

The chain has TRBV5-4 and TRBJ2-4; weak D call: TRBD1 (6 bases). The CDR3 runs to 14 residues. Germline loops: CDR1 SGHNT, CDR2 YYREEE (reference sequence). The V end was cut by 0 bases, the J end by 4 bases, with 8 bases between. The CDR3 reads CASSLEGVKNIQYF. CDR3 DNA: TGTGCCAGCAGCTTGGAGGGGGTTAAAAACATTCAGTACTTC.

The chain is built from TRBV18 and TRBJ1-4, with D possibly being TRBD1 (6 bases). Trimming removed 1 base at V and 0 bases at J, with 12 bases between. The CDR3 extends over 17 amino acids. Germline CDR1 reads KGHSH; CDR2 reads LQKENI. CDR3 in DNA: TGTGCCAGCTCACCACTTCGAGGGGGAGCAACTAATGAAAAACTGTTTTTT. It encodes CASSPLRGGATNEKLFF. Drawing the rest from reference TRBV18 and TRBJ1-4, the complete variable domain is NAGVMQNPRHLVRRRGQEARLRCSPMKGHSHVYWYRQLPEEGLKFMVYLQKENIIDESGMPKERFSAEFPKEGPSILRIQQVVRGDSAAYFCASSPLRGGATNEKLFFGSGTQLSVL.

V gene TRBV6-6 combines with J gene TRBJ1-2; D perhaps matches TRBD1 (5 bases). Looked up from germline, CDR1 is MNHNY and CDR2 is SVGAGI (reference sequence). V lost 5 bases to trimming and J lost 7 bases, with 8 bases between them. The CDR3 totals 11 residues. The CDR3 loop reads CASSLQGGYTF. In DNA form, the CDR3 reads TGTGCCAGCAGTCTTCAGGGTGGCTACACCTTC.

This clone has only one observation. The rearrangement uses TRBV10-3 and TRBJ2-2; D gene uncertain. Trimming stripped 6 bases from V and 4 bases from J, with 15 bases between. CDR1 and CDR2 (germline): ENHRY, SYGVKD. The CDR3 covers 15 residues. CDR3 in DNA: TGTGCCATCAGAAACAGCCTCGTTAGCACCGGGGAGCTGTTTTTT. Residues: CAIRNSLVSTGELFF.

The chain carries TRBV10-3 and TRBJ1-2; D remains ambiguous. The V gene's germline CDR1 is ENHRY and CDR2 SYGVKD. V lost 7 bases and J lost 4, with 16 bases in between. CDR3 size: 14 residues. In nucleotides, the CDR3 is TGTGCCATCACGCCTGACATGGCTCTCTATGGCTACACCTTC. Translating gives CAITPDMALYGYTF.

The CDR3 DNA reads TGTGCCAGCGGAAAGGAAGGGGCCGGCGCAGATACGCAGTATTTT. It codes for CASGKEGAGADTQYF. The chain uses TRBV5-4 and TRBJ2-3; TRBD1 might be the D (5 bases). This CDR3 is built from 15 residues. The V gene's germline CDR1 is SGHNT and CDR2 YYREEE (reference sequence). The V and J ends lost 7 bases and 4 bases respectively, with 19 bases between them.